A selection of T cell receptor beta chains follows, all from one sample in a study of T cells in Graves' hyperthyroidism and ophthalmopathy. TCRdb reprocessed the multiplex PCR reads with MiXCR, giving one entry per CDR3 protein. The sample lists hundreds of thousands of distinct CDR3 sequences; 14% were seen once. The specimen sequenced was blood. The receptors were gathered from a woman under 30 with Graves' hyperthyroidism. Each CDR3 is given with its conserved first and last residue. Each record gives: J gene, D gene, V gene, clone size, CDR3 protein, CDR3 DNA. D genes are given only for firm matches. Only some rows state a clone size, as once, few, many or a class for expanded clones.

TRBJ1-1 - TRBV5-1 many CASSEGPGSTEAFF TGCGCCAGCAGCGAGGGACCGGGGAGCACTGAAGCTTTCTTT
TRBJ1-2 TRBD1 TRBV12-3/TRBV12-4 - CASSQQGELGGYTF TGTGCCAGCAGCCAGCAGGGGGAACTGGGAGGCTACACCTTC
TRBJ2-1 - TRBV7-9 - CASSGVQGGSYNEQFF TGTGCCAGCAGCGGAGTGCAGGGCGGATCCTACAATGAGCAGTTCTTC
TRBJ2-2 TRBD2 TRBV11-2 - CASSMGLAGFTLNTGELFF TGTGCCAGCAGCATGGGACTAGCGGGTTTTACGCTTAACACCGGGGAGCTGTTTTTT
TRBJ2-7 - TRBV7-9 many CASSERGTPLEQYF TGTGCCAGCAGCGAAAGGGGGACTCCACTCGAGCAGTACTTC
TRBJ2-1 TRBD2 TRBV9 - CASSVSSGSYNEQFF TGTGCCAGCAGCGTATCTAGCGGGAGTTACAATGAGCAGTTCTTC
TRBJ2-7 TRBD1 TRBV7-3 - CASSFTPGQGAYEQYF TGTGCCAGCAGCTTCACACCGGGACAGGGTGCCTACGAGCAGTACTTC
TRBJ1-4 - TRBV6-1 many CASSYLQQNEKLFF TGTGCCAGCAGTTATTTACAGCAGAATGAAAAACTGTTTTTT
TRBJ2-3 - TRBV6-1 many CASSVPQDTQYF TGTGCCAGCAGTGTCCCTCAGGATACGCAGTATTTT
TRBJ2-1 - TRBV24-1 many CATSDRPGPSYNEQFF TGTGCCACCAGTGACCGACCGGGTCCTTCCTACAATGAGCAGTTCTTC
TRBJ2-1 - TRBV7-2 many CASSLGVRINEQFF TGTGCCAGCAGCTTAGGAGTCCGAATAAATGAGCAGTTCTTC
TRBJ1-1 - TRBV3-1 many CASSQVFVRARNTEAFF TGTGCCAGCAGCCAAGTTTTTGTTAGGGCTCGGAACACTGAAGCTTTCTTT
TRBJ2-2 TRBD2 TRBV2 many CASSGTSGSPTGELFF TGTGCCAGCAGTGGGACTAGCGGGAGCCCCACCGGGGAGCTGTTTTTT
TRBJ2-2 - TRBV28 many CASRVLTGELFF TGTGCCAGCAGAGTCTTAACCGGGGAGCTGTTTTTT
TRBJ2-7 TRBD2 TRBV6-5 few CASSYSPSGSYGAQYF TGTGCCAGCAGTTACTCTCCTAGCGGGTCCTACGGTGCGCAGTACTTC
TRBJ2-3 - TRBV19 - CASKRARGSPDTQYF TGTGCCAGTAAACGTGCGAGGGGGAGTCCAGATACGCAGTATTTT
TRBJ2-3 - TRBV6-6 - CASSYSWELRTDTQYF TGTGCCAGCAGTTACTCTTGGGAGCTCCGCACAGATACGCAGTATTTT
TRBJ1-1 - TRBV18 many CASSPGPTAITEAFF TGTGCCAGCTCACCCGGGCCAACGGCGATCACTGAAGCTTTCTTT
TRBJ2-5 TRBD2 TRBV4-3 few CASSPTSGGAQETQYF TGCGCCAGCAGCCCTACTAGCGGGGGGGCACAAGAGACCCAGTACTTC
TRBJ2-7 - TRBV2 - CASSGLGSAYEQYF TGTGCCAGCAGTGGGCTGGGATCGGCCTACGAGCAGTACTTC
TRBJ2-2 TRBD2 TRBV7-9 - CASSFLAGVSSEELFF TGTGCCAGCAGCTTTCTAGCGGGAGTCAGTAGTGAGGAGCTGTTTTTT
TRBJ2-7 TRBD2 TRBV7-6 many CASSSSGTSYEQYF TGTGCCAGCAGCTCTAGCGGGACCTCCTACGAGCAGTACTTC